Below, 18 T cell receptor beta chains from the same sample are listed, as sequenced in a study of T cells in Graves' hyperthyroidism and ophthalmopathy. There were TCR beta CDR3 regions amplified from RNA transcripts. HTBI primers were used for first-round RT-PCR of the TCR CDR3. TCRdb independently ran MiXCR on the multiplex PCR reads; one entry per CDR3 protein. In the table there are hundreds of thousands of distinct CDR3 sequences, roughly 20% of which are singletons. Sequenced: blood. Receptors were obtained from a man aged 30-40 years with Graves' ophthalmopathy.

Many counts were recorded for this clonotype. This sequence joins TRBV12-3 or TRBV12-4 and TRBJ2-5; D possibly corresponds to TRBD1 (6 bases). V lost 4 bases and J 5 bases, leaving 14 bases between the germline ends. This CDR3 comprises 14 residues. The CDR3 nucleotides are TGTGCCAGCAGTTCTGTGACAGGCAGTGAGACCCAGTACTTC. It translates to CASSSVTGSETQYF.

This clonotype was counted ten times or more. V and J are TRBV20-1 and TRBJ2-5; a possible D gene is TRBD2 (6 bases). V lost 0 bases to trimming and J lost 5 bases, with 13 bases between them. CDR1 is DFQATT and CDR2 is SNEGSKA in the germline V gene (reference sequence). The CDR3 runs 14 residues. The CDR3 DNA is TGCAGTGCTAGAGATGGGGGGTTTGGGGAGACCCAGTACTTC. Translated, it gives CSARDGGFGETQYF.

There are many counts of this clonotype. This rearrangement joins TRBV20-1 to TRBJ2-1, with TRBD2 identical over 10 bases. Trimming at V came to 0 bases and at J to 4 bases, leaving 9 bases not matched to a gene. This CDR3 has 17 amino acids. From germline, CDR1 is DFQATT and CDR2 SNEGSKA (reference sequence). The CDR3: CSARDQSGTSEYNEQFF. CDR3 DNA sequence: TGCAGTGCTAGAGACCAGAGTGGGACTAGCGAATACAATGAGCAGTTCTTC.

The chain employs TRBV19 and TRBJ2-7, with D perhaps TRBD2 (5 bases). The V gene lost 3 bases and the J gene lost 2 bases, with 14 bases spanning the gap. The CDR3 has 15 residues. Germline-derived CDR1 and CDR2 are LNHDA and SQIVND (reference sequence). The CDR3, as DNA: TGTGCCAGTAGTATGACGGGGATGTCGCCCTACGAGCAGTACTTC. Translation: CASSMTGMSPYEQYF.

On this clonotype: With a much larger clone just one base away, this may be a read error. The chain combines TRBV5-1 with TRBJ2-1, with D possibly matching TRBD2 (6 bases). With 5 bases removed from V and 8 bases from J, the gap between germline ends came to 20 bases. From germline, CDR1 is SGHRS and CDR2 YFSETQ. The CDR3 extends over 15 amino acids. The CDR3 nucleotides are TGCGCCAGCAGATCCGGGACTCAAGTTATCTATGAGCAGTTCTTC. Amino acids: CASRSGTQVIYEQFF.

This clonotype was seen just once. The CDR3 coding sequence is TGTGCCAGCAGTTACTCGAGAGGAAGTCAGCCCCAGCATTTT. This translates into CASSYSRGSQPQHF. The rearrangement links TRBV6-5 to TRBJ1-5; the D is unclear. The germline gives CDR1 MNHEY, CDR2 SVGAGI. The CDR3 runs to 14 residues. The germline V and J ends were trimmed by 0 bases and 6 bases, with 9 bases remaining between them.

This clonotype was recorded at least ten times. The J gene is TRBJ2-5, the V gene TRBV18; D unresolved. The CDR3 length is 13 residues. The V end lost 2 bases, the J end lost 5 bases, and 9 bases lay between the germline ends. Germline CDR1 KGHSH, CDR2 LQKENI. The CDR3 region has the DNA TGTGCCAGCTCACCAAACACCGGGGAGACCCAGTACTTC. It is translated as CASSPNTGETQYF.

This clonotype occurred a few times. V and J are TRBV5-6 and TRBJ1-2, with a weak D call TRBD1 (5 bases). Germline-derived CDR1 and CDR2 are SGHDT and YYEEEE. Between the trimmed V and J ends, which lost 6 bases and 6 bases, there was a span of 12 bases. There are 12 residues in the CDR3. Here the CDR3 reads CASIRGGDGYTF. In nucleotides, the CDR3 is TGTGCCAGCATCCGCGGGGGTGATGGCTACACCTTC.

The chain employs TRBV2 and TRBJ2-7; D unclear. V was pared by 1 base and J by 0 bases, with 7 bases between. Looked up from germline, CDR1 is SNHLY and CDR2 is FYNNEI. CDR3 size: 14 residues. CDR3 nucleotide sequence: TGTGCCAGCAGTGAAGACGGAGCCTCCTACGAGCAGTACTTC. Translating gives CASSEDGASYEQYF. Drawing the rest from reference TRBV2 and TRBJ2-7, the complete variable domain is EPEVTQTPSHQVTQMGQEVILRCVPISNHLYFYWYRQILGQKVEFLVSFYNNEISEKSEIFDDQFSVERPDGSNFTLKIRSTKLEDSAMYFCASSEDGASYEQYFGPGTRLTVT.

This chain connects TRBV11-3 to TRBJ2-1; 7 bases match TRBD2. Per germline, CDR1 SGHNT and CDR2 YENEEA. Trimming cost V 5 bases and J 2 bases; bases outside gene matches: 9. This CDR3 has 16 amino acids. CDR3 nucleotides: TGTGCCAGCAGCGCCTCCGGGACTAACCCCTACAATGAGCAGTTCTTC. This translates into CASSASGTNPYNEQFF.

Only a few counts were recorded for this clonotype. CDR3: CASQSPNSGTDTQYF. The CDR3 region has the DNA TGTGCCAGCCAGAGTCCGAACAGTGGAACAGATACGCAGTATTTT. The rearrangement links TRBV2 to TRBJ2-3; the D is unclear. This CDR3 contains 15 residues. Trimming stripped 8 bases from V and 3 bases from J, with 18 bases between. Per the germline V gene, CDR1 is SNHLY and CDR2 is FYNNEI.

Many counts were recorded for this clonotype. The chain has TRBV3-1 and TRBJ1-2; a weak D match, TRBD1 (6 bases). The V end lost 5 bases, the J end lost 7 bases, and 14 bases lay between the germline ends. Germline V gene sequence: CDR1 LGHDT, CDR2 YNNKEL (reference sequence). The CDR3 sequence is 13 residues long. The CDR3 DNA reads TGTGCCAGCAGCTTGGGGACATCTGCTGGCTACACCTTC. Its protein product is CASSLGTSAGYTF.

This clonotype has just a few counts. J is TRBJ1-2 and V is TRBV5-5; D possibly corresponds to TRBD1 (6 bases). CDR3 size: 16 residues. V was cut by 0 bases and J by 5 bases, with 17 bases left in between. Germline CDR1 is SGHKS and CDR2 is YYEKEE (reference sequence). This CDR3 reads CASSLGNRDIHYGYTF. The CDR3 DNA sequence: TGTGCCAGCAGCTTGGGTAACCGGGACATCCATTATGGCTACACCTTC.

This clonotype was seen ten or more times. The chain recombines TRBV6-2 or TRBV6-3 with TRBJ1-1; D uncertain. The length of the CDR3 is 13 residues. Germline loops: CDR1 MNHEY, CDR2 SVGEGT. Trimming left V 2 bases short and J 5 bases short, with 9 bases between. The CDR3 protein is CASSYGFGTEAFF. Written as DNA, the CDR3 is TGTGCCAGCAGTTACGGTTTCGGGACTGAAGCTTTCTTT.

This clonotype has only a few counts. J is TRBJ2-5 and V is TRBV7-9, with 11 bases lining up with TRBD1. V was clipped by 5 bases and J by 3 bases; unmatched bases: 2. Germline-derived CDR1 and CDR2 are SEHNR and FQNEAQ (reference sequence). CDR3 length: 14 residues. The chain's CDR3 is CASSRTGGEETQYF. The CDR3, as DNA: TGTGCCAGCAGCCGGACAGGGGGCGAAGAGACCCAGTACTTC. The full variable domain, rest sourced from reference TRBV7-9 and TRBJ2-5, is DTGVSQNPRHKITKRGQNVTFRCDPISEHNRLYWYRQTLGQGPEFLTYFQNEAQLEKSRLLSDRFSAERPKGSFSTLEIQRTEQGDSAMYLCASSRTGGEETQYFGPGTRLLVL.

The chain recombines TRBV4-1 with TRBJ2-1; a possible D gene is TRBD1 (5 bases). V lost 1 base and J 8 bases, leaving 21 bases between the germline ends. Per the germline V gene, CDR1 is MGHRA and CDR2 is YSYEKL. The CDR3 loop spans 17 amino acids. CDR3 protein: CASSQGPGSFLQYEQFF. The CDR3 region has the DNA TGCGCCAGCAGCCAAGGTCCAGGGTCATTTCTCCAATATGAGCAGTTCTTC.

A note on this clonotype: This clone may be a read error of a much larger clone one base away. This chain links TRBV12-3 or TRBV12-4 with TRBJ2-1, with D perhaps matching TRBD2 (6 bases). This CDR3 comprises 19 residues. The V and J ends lost 5 bases and 7 bases respectively, with 30 bases between them. The chain's CDR3 is CASSPPLWPVAEARNEQFF. For the CDR3, the DNA is TGTGCCAGCAGTCCCCCCCTGTGGCCTGTAGCGGAAGCGCGTAATGAGCAGTTCTTC.

J is TRBJ2-5 and V is TRBV7-2, with TRBD2 as a possible D gene (6 bases). CDR1 is SGHTA, CDR2 FQGNSA, per germline. This CDR3 comprises 17 residues. V was trimmed by 3 bases and J by 3 bases, leaving 20 bases between them. This chain's CDR3 is CASSLSPSVPKKETQYF. Here the CDR3 DNA reads TGTGCCAGCAGCTTGAGCCCTAGCGTCCCCAAGAAAGAGACCCAGTACTTC.